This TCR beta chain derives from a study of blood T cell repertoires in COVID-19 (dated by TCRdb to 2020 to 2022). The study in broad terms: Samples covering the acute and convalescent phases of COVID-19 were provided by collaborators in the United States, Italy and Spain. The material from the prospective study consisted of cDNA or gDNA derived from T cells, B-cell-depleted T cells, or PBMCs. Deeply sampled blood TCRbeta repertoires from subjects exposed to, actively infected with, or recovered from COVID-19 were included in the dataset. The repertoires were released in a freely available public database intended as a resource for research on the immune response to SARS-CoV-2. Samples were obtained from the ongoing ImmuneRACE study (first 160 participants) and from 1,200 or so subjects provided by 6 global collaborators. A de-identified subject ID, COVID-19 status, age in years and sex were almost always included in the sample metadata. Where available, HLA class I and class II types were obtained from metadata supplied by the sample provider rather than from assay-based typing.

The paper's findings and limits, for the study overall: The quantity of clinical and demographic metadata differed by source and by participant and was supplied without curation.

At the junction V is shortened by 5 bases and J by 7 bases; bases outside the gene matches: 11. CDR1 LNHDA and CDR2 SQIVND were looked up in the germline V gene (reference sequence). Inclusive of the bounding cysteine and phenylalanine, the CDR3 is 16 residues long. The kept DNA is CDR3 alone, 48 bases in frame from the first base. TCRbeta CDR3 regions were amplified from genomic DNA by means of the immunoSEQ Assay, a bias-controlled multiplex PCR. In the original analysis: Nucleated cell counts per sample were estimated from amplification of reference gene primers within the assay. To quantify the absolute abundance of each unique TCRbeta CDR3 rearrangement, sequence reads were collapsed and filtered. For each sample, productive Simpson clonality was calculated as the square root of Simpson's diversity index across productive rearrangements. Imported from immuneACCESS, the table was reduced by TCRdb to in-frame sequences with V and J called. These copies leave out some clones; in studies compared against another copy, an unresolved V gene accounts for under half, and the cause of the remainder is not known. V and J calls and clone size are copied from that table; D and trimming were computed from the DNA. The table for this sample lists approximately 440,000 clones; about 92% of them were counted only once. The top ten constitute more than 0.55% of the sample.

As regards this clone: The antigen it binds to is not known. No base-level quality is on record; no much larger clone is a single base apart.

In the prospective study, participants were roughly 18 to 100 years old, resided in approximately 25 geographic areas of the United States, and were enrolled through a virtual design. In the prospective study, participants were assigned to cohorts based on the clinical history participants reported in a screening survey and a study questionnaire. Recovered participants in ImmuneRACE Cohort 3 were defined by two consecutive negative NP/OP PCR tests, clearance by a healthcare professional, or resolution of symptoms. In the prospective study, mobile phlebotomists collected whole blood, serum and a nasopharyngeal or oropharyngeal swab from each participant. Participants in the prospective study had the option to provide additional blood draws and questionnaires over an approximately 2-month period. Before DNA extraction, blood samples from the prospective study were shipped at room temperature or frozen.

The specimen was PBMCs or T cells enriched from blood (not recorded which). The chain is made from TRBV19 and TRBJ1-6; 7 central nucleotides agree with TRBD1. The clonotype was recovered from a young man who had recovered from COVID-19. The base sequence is TGTGCCAGTAGTCCTGAGGTGGGACAGCCAAATTCACCCCTCCACTTT. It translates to CASSPEVGQPNSPLHF.